This T cell receptor beta chain was captured by sequencing in a study of blood T cell repertoires in COVID-19. About the study: Sample material is recorded as cDNA or gDNA derived from T cells, B-cell-depleted T cells, or PBMCs.

Sequencing used immunoSEQ multiplex PCR; TCRdb keeps in-frame clones, though not all of them. The repertoire holds about 110,000 clones, with about 90% as singletons. Trimming left V 4 bases short and J 1 base short, with 14 bases between. Germline assignment: CDR1 MGHDK and CDR2 SYGVNS. The CDR3 consists of 16 residues. Material for sequencing was peripheral blood. The clonotype was recovered from a human donor in a cohort sampled during active COVID-19. The chain is built from TRBV25-1 and TRBJ1-3; D might be TRBD1 (6 bases). In nucleotides, the CDR3 is TGTGCCAGCAGTGCGTTGACAGGCCGATCTGGAAACACCATATATTTT. It yields the protein CASSALTGRSGNTIYF.